Listed here are 29 T cell receptor beta chains from one sample, sequenced in a study of early T cells in non-severe SARS-CoV-2 infection. TCRdb analysed the 5' RACE reads with MiXCR anew, one entry per CDR3 protein. The data show 60,000 or so distinct CDR3 sequences, 11% seen once. The sequencing input was whole blood. These receptors all come from an adult who was a healthcare worker with PCR-confirmed SARS-CoV-2 infection or an uninfected control (not recorded which).

This clonotype was observed many times. This CDR3 is CASSQWNSIYGYTF. Here the CDR3 DNA reads TGCGCCAGCAGCCAATGGAACTCAATTTATGGCTACACCTTC. The rearrangement joins TRBV10-2 to TRBJ1-2, with unresolved D. Per germline, CDR1 WSHSY and CDR2 SAAADI. Trimming removed 6 bases at V and 5 bases at J, with 16 bases between. The length of the CDR3 is 14 residues.

The chain uses TRBV14 and TRBJ2-7; D might be TRBD2 (6 bases). The germline V gene encodes CDR1 SGHDN and CDR2 FVKESK. V was trimmed by 6 bases and J by 4 bases, leaving 13 bases between them. The CDR3 has 13 amino acids. This CDR3 reads CASSRDGGYEQYF. As DNA, the CDR3 is TGTGCCAGCAGTCGGGACGGGGGTTACGAGCAGTACTTC.

CDR3 coding DNA: TGTGCCAGCAGCCAGAGACCAGACAGGGGATTCCACAATGAGCAGTTCTTC. Its protein product is CASSQRPDRGFHNEQFF. This sequence joins TRBV3-1 and TRBJ2-1, with TRBD1 matching 8 bases. CDR3 length equals 17 residues. V was clipped by 3 bases and J by 5 bases; unmatched bases: 12. Germline V gene lookup returns CDR1 LGHDT and CDR2 YNNKEL (reference sequence).

The table lists this clonotype with many counts. The V and J genes are TRBV20-1 and TRBJ2-5; TRBD2 matches 13 bases. The germline CDR1 and CDR2 sequences are DFQATT and SNEGSKA (reference sequence). Germline trimming cut 1 base from V and 4 bases from J; bases unmatched to any gene: 9. The CDR3 covers 17 residues. The CDR3 DNA sequence: TGCAGTGCTAGAGGGGGACTAGCGGGGCGTGTTTCAGAGACCCAGTACTTC. Protein: CSARGGLAGRVSETQYF.

This chain connects TRBV7-8 to TRBJ1-6; 7 bases are a match to TRBD1. The CDR3 covers 16 residues. Germline lookup yields CDR1 SGHVS and CDR2 FQNEAQ. Trimming took 1 base from V and 7 from J; bases not matched to a gene: 7. The CDR3 nucleotides are TGTGCCAGCAGCTTAGACCCGACAGGGTTGAATTCACCCCTCCACTTT. It specifies CASSLDPTGLNSPLHF.

There are many counts of this clonotype. V and J are TRBV18 and TRBJ2-3; 8 bases line up with TRBD1. Losses at the gene ends were 8 bases for V and 2 bases for J; bases not matched to a gene: 9. The CDR3 loop spans 15 amino acids. Per the germline V gene, CDR1 is KGHSH and CDR2 is LQKENI. The DNA for the CDR3 is TGTGCCAGCGCTCCCCTCAGGGGGCTCACAGATACGCAGTATTTT. This codes for CASAPLRGLTDTQYF.

This clonotype was counted at least ten times. CDR3 coding DNA: TGTGCCTGGAGGGGGACCGCCTTCTCCTACACCTTC. As protein: CAWRGTAFSYTF. V is TRBV30 and J is TRBJ1-2; D possibly corresponds to TRBD1 (5 bases). The CDR3 runs to 12 residues. V was pared by 3 bases and J by 10 bases, with 15 bases between. CDR1 and CDR2 from the germline V gene are GTSNPN and SVGIG (reference sequence).

In nucleotides, the CDR3 is TGCAGTGCTAGGCCGGGGGGCACAGATACGCAGTATTTT. It yields the protein CSARPGGTDTQYF. The V call is TRBV20-1, the J call TRBJ2-3, with D possibly being TRBD2 (6 bases). V was shortened by 3 bases and J by 1 base, with 8 bases between the two germline ends. The CDR3 extends over 13 amino acids. Germline CDR1 DFQATT, CDR2 SNEGSKA (reference sequence).

This clonotype was recorded many times. The chain is built from TRBV20-1 and TRBJ1-3; D is unclear. The CDR3 is 12 amino acids. The germline V gene has CDR1 DFQATT and CDR2 SNEGSKA (reference sequence). CDR3 protein: CSVHSSGNTIYF. The CDR3 DNA is TGCAGCGTCCATTCCTCTGGAAACACCATATATTTT.

The chain carries TRBV3-2 and TRBJ2-4; the table names TRBD1, a call not compared with the DNA. TRBV3-2 is shown as a pseudogene. This CDR3 has 15 residues. CDR3 in DNA: TGTGCCAGCAGCCAAGGGTCCCAGGGTTATAACATTCAGTACTTC. Its protein product is CASSQGSQGYNIQYF.

This clonotype came up a few times. The V and J genes are TRBV7-6 and TRBJ2-1; no clear D. The CDR3 runs to 14 residues. Between the trimmed V and J ends, which lost 7 bases and 4 bases, there was a span of 14 bases. CDR1 and CDR2 (germline): SGHVS, FNYEAQ. CDR3 amino acids: CASTSPEQYNEQFF. In DNA form, the CDR3 reads TGTGCCAGCACCTCCCCAGAACAATACAATGAGCAGTTCTTC.

The chain's CDR3 is CASSVSPAPWTEAFF. CDR3 coding DNA: TGTGCCAGCAGCGTTAGCCCCGCGCCCTGGACTGAAGCTTTCTTT. This chain connects TRBV9 to TRBJ1-1, with D unclear. The germline V gene has CDR1 SGDLS and CDR2 YYNGEE. The CDR3 sequence is 15 residues long. Trimming took off 2 bases at V and 5 bases at J, with 16 bases between the two ends.

There are a few counts of this clonotype. The rearrangement uses TRBV5-1 and TRBJ2-3; 11 nucleotides match TRBD2. CDR1 is SGHRS, CDR2 YFSETQ, per germline. The CDR3 spans 17 residues. The junction had 9 bases not matched to a gene; V was cut back by 4 bases and J by 2 bases. CDR3 bases: TGCGCCAGCAGCCTGCCCTCTAGCGGGGGGTACACAGATACGCAGTATTTT. Protein product: CASSLPSSGGYTDTQYF.

The V call is TRBV20-1, the J call TRBJ2-7; 11 nucleotides agree with TRBD2. CDR3 length: 12 residues. The germline V gene has CDR1 DFQATT and CDR2 SNEGSKA (reference sequence). V lost 7 bases to trimming and J lost 4 bases; unmatched junction nucleotides: 3. CDR3: CSVTSGGYEQYF. CDR3 DNA sequence: TGCAGTGTTACTAGCGGGGGTTACGAGCAGTACTTC.

This clonotype was found many times. The chain recombines TRBV5-1 with TRBJ1-1; the D gene is possibly TRBD1 (5 bases). V shed 4 bases and J shed 2 bases, with 21 bases lying between them. Germline V lookup: CDR1 SGHRS, CDR2 YFSETQ. CDR3 length: 17 residues. In nucleotides, the CDR3 is TGCGCCAGCAGCCACCCCAGCGCGGGGGGGAGTAACACTGAAGCTTTCTTT. Protein product: CASSHPSAGGSNTEAFF.

V gene TRBV20-1 combines with J gene TRBJ1-4, with D possibly being TRBD1 (6 bases). V lost 6 bases, J lost 1 base, and 21 bases lay in between. Germline CDR1 DFQATT, CDR2 SNEGSKA (reference sequence). The CDR3 extends over 17 amino acids. The chain's CDR3 is CSAREAGAWRTNEKLFF. CDR3 DNA sequence: TGCAGTGCCCGTGAGGCAGGGGCATGGAGAACTAATGAAAAACTGTTTTTT.

Only a few counts were recorded for this clonotype. The V gene is TRBV10-3, the J gene TRBJ2-7, with 11 bases aligning to TRBD1. Germline CDR1 reads ENHRY; CDR2 reads SYGVKD. The trim removed 3 bases at V and 3 bases at J, leaving 1 base unmatched. CDR3 length equals 14 residues. The CDR3 sequence: CAISDGTGGYEQYF. The CDR3 DNA reads TGTGCCATCAGTGACGGGACAGGGGGCTACGAGCAGTACTTC.

This clonotype was counted between two and nine times. The rearrangement uses TRBV5-1 and TRBJ2-1; TRBD2 matches 10 bases. V gave up 3 bases and J gave up 6 bases; unmatched junction bases: 3. Germline loops: CDR1 SGHRS, CDR2 YFSETQ. This CDR3 has 14 amino acids. CDR3 sequence (DNA): TGCGCCAGCAGCTGGGGACTAGCGAGCAATGAGCAGTTCTTC. This codes for CASSWGLASNEQFF.

This clonotype was observed once. The chain combines TRBV12-5 with TRBJ2-3, with D perhaps assigned TRBD1 or TRBD2 (5 bases each). V dropped 5 bases and J dropped 6 bases, with 18 bases sitting between them. Germline CDR1 and CDR2: LGHNT and FRNRAP. This CDR3 is built from 15 residues. The chain's CDR3 is CASGPNIPGADTQYF. The CDR3 DNA follows: TGTGCTAGTGGTCCGAACATCCCCGGGGCCGATACGCAGTATTTT.

This clonotype was observed many times. The V and J genes are TRBV6-1 and TRBJ1-5, with D unresolved. Looked up from germline, CDR1 is MNHNS and CDR2 is SASEGT. V was pared by 6 bases and J by 3 bases, with 9 bases between. The CDR3 length is 13 residues. The CDR3 DNA is TGTGCCAGCAGGTGGGGAGCCAATCAGCCCCAGCATTTT. It encodes CASRWGANQPQHF.

This chain uses TRBV5-1 with TRBJ2-7, with D maybe TRBD1 (5 bases). Germline CDR1 and CDR2: SGHRS and YFSETQ. The CDR3 is made up of 13 amino acids. The V end was cut by 4 bases, the J end by 2 bases, with 10 bases between. The CDR3 here is CASSPQGTYEQYF. CDR3 sequence (DNA): TGCGCCAGCAGCCCCCAGGGCACCTACGAGCAGTACTTC.

Ten or more counts support this clonotype. The J gene is TRBJ2-1, the V gene TRBV7-9; 9 positions match TRBD2. V dropped 5 bases and J dropped 4; count of bases not matched to a gene: 6. CDR3 length: 15 residues. Germline values: CDR1 SEHNR, CDR2 FQNEAQ (reference sequence). The CDR3 bases are TGTGCCAGCAGCCATAGCGGGGGTCTATACAATGAGCAGTTCTTC. It is translated as CASSHSGGLYNEQFF.

This clonotype was seen only a few times. The rearrangement joins TRBV20-1 to TRBJ2-5; D not certain. Germline CDR1 reads DFQATT; CDR2 reads SNEGSKA (reference sequence). Trimming stripped 6 bases from V and 5 bases from J, with 19 bases between. The CDR3 has 14 amino acids. DNA for the CDR3: TGCAGTGCCCCAAATGGGGATCTGGGCGAGACCCAGTACTTC. It yields the protein CSAPNGDLGETQYF.

This clonotype occurred a few times. V is TRBV4-3 and J is TRBJ2-3; D might be TRBD1 (6 bases). Between the trimmed V and J ends, which lost 1 base and 4 bases, there was a span of 21 bases. The CDR3 has 18 residues. Germline CDR1 is LGHNA and CDR2 is YSLEER. The CDR3: CASSQAETGWPVADTQYF. DNA for the CDR3: TGCGCCAGCAGCCAAGCGGAGACAGGCTGGCCCGTGGCAGATACGCAGTATTTT.

This clonotype was detected ten times or more. The chain recombines TRBV20-1 with TRBJ1-1; TRBD1 is a possible D gene (5 bases). Trimming pared 0 bases from V and 0 bases from J, leaving 23 bases between. CDR1 and CDR2 from the germline V gene are DFQATT and SNEGSKA (reference sequence). The CDR3 spans 19 residues. CDR3 sequence reads: CSARDPVSRGPYMNTEAFF. The CDR3 DNA reads TGCAGTGCTAGAGATCCCGTCTCGAGGGGACCCTACATGAACACTGAAGCTTTCTTT.

Ten or more counts support this clonotype. This sequence joins TRBV6-4 and TRBJ2-3; 9 bases align to TRBD2. This CDR3 is built from 17 residues. Trimming removed 0 bases from V and 0 bases from J; junction bases left unmatched: 4. CDR1 is MRHNA and CDR2 is SNTAGT in the germline V gene. CDR3 residues: CASSDSPAGGSTDTQYF. The CDR3 DNA sequence: TGTGCCAGCAGTGACTCCCCAGCGGGGGGTAGCACAGATACGCAGTATTTT.

The sample holds many counts of this clonotype. The V and J genes are TRBV4-3 and TRBJ2-7; D may match TRBD1 or TRBD2 (5 bases each). The V gene lost 1 base and the J gene lost 0 bases, with 10 bases spanning the gap. Germline-derived CDR1 and CDR2 are LGHNA and YSLEER. CDR3 length: 15 residues. The CDR3 coding sequence is TGCGCCAGCAGCCAAGCGTCCGGGACCTCCTACGAGCAGTACTTC. As protein: CASSQASGTSYEQYF.

This clonotype came up many times. J is TRBJ2-3 and V is TRBV14; D is perhaps TRBD1 or TRBD2 (5 bases each). V shed 4 bases and J shed 6 bases, with 14 bases lying between them. CDR3 size: 14 residues. Germline values: CDR1 SGHDN, CDR2 FVKESK. CDR3 nucleotides: TGTGCCAGCAGCCGAAGAGGGGTGGCGGATACGCAGTATTTT. Translation: CASSRRGVADTQYF.

In this sample, this clonotype turned up many times. The rearrangement joins TRBV5-1 to TRBJ2-5; 9 bases are a match to TRBD1. Germline CDR1 and CDR2: SGHRS and YFSETQ. This CDR3 region has 13 residues. V was clipped by 4 bases and J by 4 bases; unmatched bases: 2. CDR3 sequence (DNA): TGCGCCAGCAGCCGGGACAGGGCAGAGACCCAGTACTTC. Translation gives CASSRDRAETQYF. The variable domain in full, with the rest retrieved from reference TRBV5-1 and TRBJ2-5, is KAGVTQTPRYLIKTRGQQVTLSCSPISGHRSVSWYQQTPGQGLQFLFEYFSETQRNKGNFPGRFSGRQFSNSRSEMNVSTLELGDSALYLCASSRDRAETQYFGPGTRLLVL.